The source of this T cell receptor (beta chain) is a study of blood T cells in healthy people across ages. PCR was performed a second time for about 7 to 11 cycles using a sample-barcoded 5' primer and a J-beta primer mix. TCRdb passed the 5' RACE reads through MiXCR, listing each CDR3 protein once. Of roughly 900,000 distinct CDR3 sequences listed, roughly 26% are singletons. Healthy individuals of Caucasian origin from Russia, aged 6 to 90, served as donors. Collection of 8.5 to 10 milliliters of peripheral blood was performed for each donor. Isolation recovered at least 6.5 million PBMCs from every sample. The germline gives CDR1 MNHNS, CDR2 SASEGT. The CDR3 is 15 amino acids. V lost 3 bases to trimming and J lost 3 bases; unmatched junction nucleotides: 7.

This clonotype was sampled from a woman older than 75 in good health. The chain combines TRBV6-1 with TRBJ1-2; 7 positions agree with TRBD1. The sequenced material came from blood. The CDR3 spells CASSERQGDYYGYTF. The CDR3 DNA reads TGTGCCAGCAGTGAGAGGCAGGGGGATTACTATGGCTACACCTTC.